The subject of this entry is one T cell receptor beta chain. What it binds is not known. The repertoire was sequenced with immunoSEQ multiplex PCR; TCRdb's copy has only in-frame clones and lacks some. Of roughly 150,000 clones listed, 92% are singletons. Germline CDR1 is LNHDA and CDR2 is SQIVND (reference sequence). The CDR3 is 14 residues long. V lost 7 bases to trimming and J lost 6 bases; unmatched junction nucleotides: 6. The data are from a study of T cell responses to AZD1222 COVID-19 vaccine. Study-wide points: Unmutated variant regions are reportedly the target of nearly half of TCRs that are spike-specific. Spike-specific TCR breadth rose after two AZD1222 doses, and depth rose as well.

The chain recombines TRBV19 with TRBJ1-4; TRBD1 aligns across 9 bases. The sequencing here drew on peripheral blood, taken 28 days after the second AZD1222 dose. The sequence came from an adult who received the AZD1222 COVID-19 vaccine. The CDR3 here is CASMADRGDEKLFF. CDR3 nucleotide sequence: TGTGCCAGTATGGCGGACAGGGGAGATGAAAAACTGTTTTTT.